Detailed here is one T cell receptor (beta chain). With V trimmed by 4 bases and J by 3 bases, 14 bases remained unmatched. The CDR3 loop spans 16 amino acids. CDR1 and CDR2 (germline): DFQATT, SNEGSKA (reference sequence). This entry comes from a study of blood T cells in healthy people across ages. Combining a sample-barcoded 5' primer with a J-beta primer mix, a second PCR ran for about 7 to 11 cycles. TCRdb independently ran MiXCR on the 5' RACE reads; one entry per CDR3 protein. The sample records about 1.6 million distinct CDR3 sequences, 34% being singletons. Sample: blood. The receptor was derived from a woman aged 25 to 39 in good health. The chain has TRBV20-1 and TRBJ2-7; 8 nucleotides agree with TRBD1. This chain's CDR3 is CSAKGQEFILGYEQYF. The CDR3 DNA is TGCAGTGCTAAGGGACAGGAGTTTATTTTGGGCTACGAGCAGTACTTC.